The 16 T cell receptor beta chains below come from one sample, sequenced in a study of T cell changes during pregnancy in multiple sclerosis. The method was immunoSEQ multiplex PCR; TCRdb's version includes in-frame clones alone and lacks a portion of them. Of about 70,000 clones listed, 85% to 95% were seen once; the top ten hold around 3.3%. This specimen consisted of CD8+ T cells from peripheral blood mononuclear cells, obtained in the third trimester of pregnancy. The source of these receptors is a female donor in good health, enrolled as a control in a pregnancy study.

The J gene is TRBJ2-4, the V gene TRBV14; the D gene is possibly TRBD1 (5 bases). The germline CDR1 and CDR2 sequences are SGHDN and FVKESK. The CDR3 extends over 14 amino acids. V lost 1 base to trimming and J lost 8 bases, with 12 bases between them. The CDR3: CASSQAGQMDIQYF. CDR3 DNA sequence: TGTGCCAGCAGCCAAGCAGGGCAGATGGACATTCAGTACTTC.

V and J are TRBV5-1 and TRBJ1-3; TRBD1 matches at 7 bases. This CDR3 contains 14 residues. J was trimmed by 2 bases and V by 2 bases; bases with no gene match: 1. Germline CDR1 and CDR2: SGHRS and YFSETQ. CDR3 DNA sequence: TGCGCCAGCAGCTTAAGGGGGCCTGGAAACACCATATATTTT. Its protein is CASSLRGPGNTIYF.

The J gene is TRBJ1-2, the V gene TRBV7-9; D not certain. Germline V lookup: CDR1 SEHNR, CDR2 FQNEAQ (reference sequence). The ends were cut back, 0 bases at V and 3 bases at J, with 11 bases in the middle. The CDR3 has 15 amino acids. The CDR3 is CASSLALGGDYGYTF. Written as DNA, the CDR3 is TGTGCCAGCAGCTTAGCGCTCGGAGGTGACTATGGCTACACCTTC.

This chain links TRBV9 with TRBJ2-5, with 9 bases matching TRBD1. Trimming removed 3 bases from V and 0 bases from J; junction bases left unmatched: 6. The CDR3 has 16 amino acids. The V gene's germline CDR1 is SGDLS and CDR2 YYNGEE. The CDR3 reads CASSEGDRDHQETQYF. The CDR3 DNA reads TGTGCCAGCAGCGAGGGGGACAGGGATCACCAAGAGACCCAGTACTTC.

As regards this clone: The sample contains more than one DNA sequence encoding this CDR3. The rearrangement uses TRBV5-1 and TRBJ1-1; the match to TRBD1 covers 8 bases. The CDR3 totals 14 residues. V lost 4 bases to trimming and J lost 1 base; unmatched junction nucleotides: 3. Per the germline V gene, CDR1 is SGHRS and CDR2 is YFSETQ. The chain's CDR3 is CASSRTGSNTEAFF. The DNA for the CDR3 is TGCGCCAGCAGCAGGACAGGGTCGAACACTGAAGCTTTCTTT. The full variable domain, with the rest looked up from reference TRBV5-1 and TRBJ1-1, is KAGVTQTPRYLIKTRGQQVTLSCSPISGHRSVSWYQQTPGQGLQFLFEYFSETQRNKGNFPGRFSGRQFSNSRSEMNVSTLELGDSALYLCASSRTGSNTEAFFGQGTRLTVV.

The chain is built from TRBV30 and TRBJ2-7, with 8 bases identical to TRBD1. The CDR3 consists of 15 residues. Trimming at V came to 1 base and at J to 2 bases, leaving 7 bases not matched to a gene. Germline CDR1 and CDR2: GTSNPN and SVGIG (reference sequence). CDR3 nucleotide sequence: TGTGCCTGGAGTGGGGGACAGGATACCACCTACGAGCAGTACTTC. Protein: CAWSGGQDTTYEQYF.

The chain is built from TRBV7-6 and TRBJ2-1; 10 nucleotides agree with TRBD1. The CDR3 loop spans 15 amino acids. Germline V gives CDR1 SGHVS, CDR2 FNYEAQ. V lost 5 bases and J lost 7; bases outside the gene matches: 8. CDR3 in amino acids: CASSLHWTGGNEQFF. DNA of the CDR3: TGTGCCAGCAGCCTACATTGGACAGGGGGGAATGAGCAGTTCTTC. Variable domain in full (rest from reference TRBV7-6 and TRBJ2-1): GAGVSQSPRYKVTKRGQDVALRCDPISGHVSLYWYRQALGQGPEFLTYFNYEAQQDKSGLPNDRFSAERPEGSISTLTIQRTEQRDSAMYRCASSLHWTGGNEQFFGPGTRLTVL.

This chain connects TRBV4-3 to TRBJ1-5; D is unresolved. Trimming removed 1 base from V and 6 bases from J, with 13 bases in between. CDR3 length equals 15 residues. The V gene's germline CDR1 is LGHNA and CDR2 YSLEER. The chain's CDR3 is CASSQGRNPGQPQHF. CDR3 in DNA: TGCGCCAGCAGCCAAGGCAGGAATCCTGGTCAGCCCCAGCATTTT.

This sequence joins TRBV5-4 and TRBJ2-7, with 7 bases matching TRBD1. Germline CDR1 reads SGHNT; CDR2 reads YYREEE (reference sequence). The ends lost 1 base at V and 1 base at J; junction bases unmatched: 8. The CDR3 runs 16 residues. The chain's CDR3 is CASSLSGARGSYEQYF. As DNA, the CDR3 is TGTGCCAGCAGCTTGAGTGGAGCCAGGGGGTCCTACGAGCAGTACTTC.

This rearrangement joins TRBV5-4 to TRBJ1-1, with 9 bases identical to TRBD1. V was clipped by 0 bases and J by 8 bases; unmatched bases: 5. Germline-derived CDR1 and CDR2 are SGHNT and YYREEE (reference sequence). This CDR3 contains 14 residues. This CDR3 is CASSLVTGGLEAFF. The CDR3 DNA reads as TGTGCCAGCAGCTTGGTGACAGGGGGGTTAGAAGCTTTCTTT.

The V gene is TRBV27, the J gene TRBJ1-1, with 7 nucleotides matching TRBD1. Germline trimming cut 0 bases from V and 2 bases from J; bases unmatched to any gene: 9. Germline V gene sequence: CDR1 MNHEY, CDR2 SMNVEV (reference sequence). The CDR3 loop spans 17 amino acids. The CDR3 sequence: CASSLSLLQGLNTEAFF. The CDR3 bases are TGTGCCAGCAGTTTATCCCTCCTACAGGGGCTAAACACTGAAGCTTTCTTT.

V usage is TRBV27 and J usage is TRBJ1-5; tentative D call: TRBD1 (6 bases). Trimming left V 7 bases short and J 0 bases short, with 10 bases between. The CDR3 runs 14 residues. Germline V gene lookup returns CDR1 MNHEY and CDR2 SMNVEV (reference sequence). The CDR3 region has the DNA TGTGCCAGCAACCGAGGGGGTAGCAATCAGCCCCAGCATTTT. Its translation is CASNRGGSNQPQHF.

The chain combines TRBV9 with TRBJ1-1, with 8 bases matching TRBD1. The ends lost 3 bases at V and 1 base at J; junction bases unmatched: 8. The germline V gene has CDR1 SGDLS and CDR2 YYNGEE. This CDR3 has 16 residues. As DNA, the CDR3 is TGTGCCAGCAGCGGGGACGGACAGGGCCAGAACACTGAAGCTTTCTTT. The encoded protein is CASSGDGQGQNTEAFF.

This chain joins TRBV9 and TRBJ1-1; possible D gene TRBD1, 5 bases. V was cut by 5 bases and J by 1 base, with 9 bases left in between. Germline V gene data show CDR1 as SGDLS and CDR2 as YYNGEE. This CDR3 spans 13 amino acids. The CDR3 protein is CASRMTENTEAFF. The CDR3 DNA follows: TGTGCCAGCAGGATGACAGAGAACACTGAAGCTTTCTTT.

The chain carries TRBV9 and TRBJ2-5; 12 nucleotides agree with TRBD2. This CDR3 contains 16 residues. Unmatched junction bases numbered 6, after V lost 4 bases and J lost 2 bases. Germline loops: CDR1 SGDLS, CDR2 YYNGEE. As DNA, the CDR3 is TGTGCCAGCAGCCTCCGACTAGCGGGGGATCAAGAGACCCAGTACTTC. Amino acid sequence: CASSLRLAGDQETQYF.

J is TRBJ1-1 and V is TRBV27; D might be TRBD1 (5 bases). V lost 0 bases and J 4 bases, leaving 9 bases between the germline ends. This CDR3 spans 14 amino acids. CDR1 MNHEY and CDR2 SMNVEV come from the germline V gene (reference sequence). The CDR3 region is CASSLSRRGTEAFF. CDR3 nucleotides: TGTGCCAGCAGTTTATCGAGGAGGGGCACTGAAGCTTTCTTT.